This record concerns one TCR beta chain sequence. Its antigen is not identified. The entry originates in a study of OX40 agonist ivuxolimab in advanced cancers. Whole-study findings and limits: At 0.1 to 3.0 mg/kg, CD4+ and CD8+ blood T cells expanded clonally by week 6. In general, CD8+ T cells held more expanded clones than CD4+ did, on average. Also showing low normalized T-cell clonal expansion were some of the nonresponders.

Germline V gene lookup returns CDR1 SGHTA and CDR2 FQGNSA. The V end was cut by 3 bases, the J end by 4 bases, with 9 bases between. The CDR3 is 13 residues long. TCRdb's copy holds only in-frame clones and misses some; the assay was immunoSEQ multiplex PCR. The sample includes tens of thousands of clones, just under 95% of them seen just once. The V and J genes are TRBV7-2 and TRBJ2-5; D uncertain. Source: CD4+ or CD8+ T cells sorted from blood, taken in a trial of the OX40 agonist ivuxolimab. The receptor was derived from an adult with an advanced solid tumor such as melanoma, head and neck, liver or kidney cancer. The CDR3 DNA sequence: TGTGCCAGCAGCTTGTATGTAGGAGAGACCCAGTACTTC. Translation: CASSLYVGETQYF. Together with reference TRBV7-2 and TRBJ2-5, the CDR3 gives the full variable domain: GAGVSQSPSNKVTEKGKDVELRCDPISGHTALYWYRQSLGQGLEFLIYFQGNSAPDKSGLPSDRFSAERTGGSVSTLTIQRTQQEDSAVYLCASSLYVGETQYFGPGTRLLVL.